Listed below are T cell receptor beta chains from one sample, sequenced in a study of T cells in Graves' hyperthyroidism and ophthalmopathy. TCRdb re-called the multiplex PCR reads through MiXCR, storing one row per CDR3 protein. The table includes approximately 410,000 distinct CDR3 sequences, 14% to 15% detected once. Sequencing was done on a sample of blood. The receptors were sampled from a man between 18 and 35 years old with Graves' ophthalmopathy. The conserved cysteine and the conserved F or W are not part of the CDR3 here. Where a row states a size, it is once, few, many or the class of an expanded clone; other rows omit it.

- TRBV7-9 ASSLGGGGWTDTQY
few TRBV29-1 SVPELGQGGYGYT
many TRBV6-1 ASSVQGAFEQY
many TRBV20-1 SAIPGDSGVYNEQF
many TRBV11-2 ASTTGKPPYNEQF
many TRBV5-1 ASSSPRAGGPYEQY
- TRBV20-1 SARTGSHTIY
many TRBV6-2/TRBV6-3 ASTLTGGQETQY
many TRBV3-1 ASSQVGATDTQY
many TRBV5-1 ASSPGIYYEQY
many TRBV7-9 ASSLSGGALDEQF
many TRBV18 ASSPVDRDPYEQY
once TRBV7-9 ASSFYKNTGELF
many TRBV7-9 ASSLQFEGETQY
- TRBV3-1 ASSQPLSGVSTDTQY
many TRBV5-1 ASSFRQGQETQY
many TRBV12-3/TRBV12-4 ASSLLGISNQPQH
- TRBV4-2 ASSQMSSGPQETQY
many TRBV6-1 ASRQTVNTEAF
many TRBV9 ASSARQVLVFQETQY
- TRBV20-1 SATSRQGPLYEQY
many TRBV3-1 ASSQGIHSPLH
- TRBV20-1 SARWGHEQF
many TRBV11-2 ASSLAQREGETQY
many TRBV9 ASSVVPRFNEQF
- TRBV19 ASLGTGQVAEAF
- TRBV5-1 ASSPQWNTEAF
few TRBV5-1 ASSPRTNNEQF
many TRBV5-1 ASTPAGLQGDTQY
few TRBV6-1 ASSYGLRSSYEQY
once TRBV6-5 ASSYSRNGGYGYT
many TRBV30 AWRRDNTDTQY
- TRBV12-3/TRBV12-4 ASSYRGDNEKLF
many TRBV6-1 ASRRWGLLSSTDTQY
many TRBV2 ASSFGAGGGTEAF
many TRBV9 ASSVGQGANYGYT
many TRBV20-1 SAREPRGLIQETQY
- TRBV6-4 ASSRDRGRTEAF
many TRBV20-1 SARDLGRDYNEQF
many TRBV12-3/TRBV12-4 ASRRGSSLTTDTQY
many TRBV20-1 SARAPGYNEQF
few TRBV4-2 ASSRPRGSSGPDTQY
many TRBV10-3 AISGQGVDNEQF
many TRBV11-1 ASSYWTSGRDEQF
- TRBV19 ASAFERGAQETQY
many TRBV13 ASKGQGAHEQH
many TRBV11-2 ASNPAGRSSGANVLT
few TRBV5-8 ASRLGQGGDEKLF
few TRBV13 ASSWSRTNGGELF
few TRBV7-9 ASSPPQSGDTIY
many TRBV20-1 SAPTAENTEAF
few TRBV27 ASSFTGEVGTEAF
- TRBV6-1 ASSRQGEAF
- TRBV14 ASSQVLGRGTGWYEQY
- TRBV5-1 ASSLASTATEAF